The 20 T cell receptor beta chains listed next were all sequenced from one sample in a study of cytomegalovirus exposure and HLA in healthy donors (dated by TCRdb to about 2017). Library preparation employed the immunoSEQ multiplex PCR assay. A mixture of 60 forward primers for TCR Vbeta segments and 13 reverse primers for TCR Jbeta segments was used in the multiplex PCR. The table was pulled from immuneACCESS by TCRdb, which kept in-frame rearrangements only. Such tables lose some clones; where checked, under half of the loss comes from unresolved V genes, and the rest has no known cause. This sample gives some 120,000 clones in total; roughly 82% of them show up just once. The ten top clones hold about 11% of the sample. Sequenced sample: PBMCs. The source of these receptors is a male donor in good health and CMV-seropositive.

CDR3 residues: CAWSIGTGETNEKLFF. The CDR3 bases are TGTGCCTGGAGTATAGGGACAGGGGAAACTAATGAAAAACTGTTTTTT. V and J are TRBV30 and TRBJ1-4; 10 nucleotides match TRBD1. Germline V gene lookup returns CDR1 GTSNPN and CDR2 SVGIG (reference sequence). Trimming at V came to 2 bases and at J to 1 base, leaving 4 bases not matched to a gene. The CDR3 length is 16 residues.

The V call is TRBV4-2, the J call TRBJ2-1; 13 nucleotides agree with TRBD2. Germline assignment: CDR1 LGHNA and CDR2 YNFKEQ. With 4 bases clipped from V and 6 bases from J, the junction kept 6 bases outside the gene matches. This CDR3 has 16 residues. Here the CDR3 DNA reads TGTGCCAGCAGCCGCGGGACTAGCGGGATAGGCAATGAGCAGTTCTTC. Translating gives CASSRGTSGIGNEQFF.

This clone has just a few counts. The chain combines TRBV7-9 with TRBJ2-1, with a possible D match to TRBD2 (5 bases). In germline, CDR1 is SEHNR, CDR2 FQNEAQ (reference sequence). The CDR3 length is 13 residues. V shed 4 bases and J shed 3 bases, with 7 bases lying between them. This CDR3 reads CASSSTNYNEQFF. CDR3 bases: TGTGCCAGCAGCTCGACTAACTACAATGAGCAGTTCTTC.

V gene TRBV11-3 combines with J gene TRBJ1-2; TRBD1 matches at 10 bases. J was trimmed by 5 bases and V by 4 bases; bases with no gene match: 7. Germline loops: CDR1 SGHNT, CDR2 YENEEA. There are 15 residues in the CDR3. CDR3 DNA sequence: TGTGCCAGCAGCTCCTGGACAGGGGGGTTTTATGGCTACACCTTC. Protein sequence: CASSSWTGGFYGYTF.

This clone was detected only a few times. The chain has TRBV30 and TRBJ1-5; D may be TRBD1 (5 bases). V gave up 2 bases and J gave up 3 bases, with 14 bases separating them. The CDR3 is 15 amino acids. From germline, CDR1 is GTSNPN and CDR2 SVGIG (reference sequence). The CDR3 DNA sequence: TGTGCCTGGAGTAACCCGAGACAGATCAATCAGCCCCAGCATTTT. This encodes CAWSNPRQINQPQHF.

This clone appeared a single time. This chain joins TRBV29-1 and TRBJ2-3; the D is unclear. V was pared by 0 bases and J by 12 bases, with 10 bases between. This CDR3 is built from 11 residues. The germline V gene encodes CDR1 SQVTM and CDR2 ANQGSEA. The CDR3 DNA reads as TGCAGCGTTGAAGATCGGGTTTCCCAGTATTTT. It yields the protein CSVEDRVSQYF.

The chain is built from TRBV6-1 and TRBJ2-7; D is perhaps TRBD2 (7 bases). Germline V CDR1 and CDR2: MNHNS, SASEGT. V was shortened by 7 bases and J by 4 bases, with 20 bases between the two germline ends. The CDR3 sequence is 15 residues long. CDR3 nucleotides: TGTGCCAGCATCTTCCCGGGGGGAGGGGGGTACGAGCAGTACTTC. Protein: CASIFPGGGGYEQYF.

The chain uses TRBV6-4 and TRBJ1-1; D call uncertain. Trimming cost V 4 bases and J 4 bases, with 16 bases left between them. Germline CDR1 MRHNA, CDR2 SNTAGT. This CDR3 comprises 15 residues. The CDR3, as DNA: TGTGCCAGCAGTGTCGGCCCGGGAGAGGGCACTGAAGCTTTCTTT. As protein: CASSVGPGEGTEAFF.

The chain is built from TRBV15 and TRBJ2-3; 11 nucleotides align to TRBD2. The V gene's germline CDR1 is LNHNV and CDR2 YYDKDF (reference sequence). The CDR3 contains 17 residues. V lost 4 bases to trimming and J lost 6 bases; unmatched junction nucleotides: 12. CDR3 amino acids: CATSTELAGAEWDTQYF. The CDR3 DNA sequence: TGTGCCACCAGCACAGAACTAGCGGGAGCCGAGTGGGATACGCAGTATTTT.

The CDR3, as DNA: TGTGCCAGCAGCCCCACGGGAGAGCAGTACTTC. Amino acids: CASSPTGEQYF. This sequence joins TRBV16 and TRBJ2-7; possible D gene TRBD2, 5 bases. Trimming shortened V by 4 bases and J by 7 bases, and 8 bases separated the two germline ends. The CDR3 extends over 11 amino acids. CDR1 is KGHSY, CDR2 FQNENV, per germline.

The chain carries TRBV5-5 and TRBJ1-1; D possibly corresponds to TRBD1 (6 bases). The germline CDR1 and CDR2 sequences are SGHKS and YYEKEE (reference sequence). This CDR3 has 18 residues. V was cut by 0 bases and J by 6 bases, with 24 bases left in between. CDR3 in DNA: TGTGCCAGCAGCTTGGTGGCAGGGGCCCGCTTTGGTCGCTCTGAAGCTTTCTTT. It codes for CASSLVAGARFGRSEAFF.

The rearrangement uses TRBV29-1 and TRBJ2-5; 10 nucleotides align to TRBD1. The closer fit of TRBJ2-7 to the DNA end suggests the J call may be wrong. Germline loops: CDR1 SQVTM, CDR2 ANQGSEA. This CDR3 spans 14 amino acids. The CDR3 loop reads CSVDSTGGIYEQYF. In DNA, the CDR3 is TGCAGCGTTGACTCGACAGGGGGCATCTACGAGCAGTACTTC.

The rearrangement links TRBV7-2 to TRBJ2-5, with 11 bases lining up with TRBD2. The CDR3 consists of 15 residues. V dropped 2 bases and J dropped 4; count of bases not matched to a gene: 3. From germline, CDR1 is SGHTA and CDR2 FQGNSA. The CDR3 region is CASSLLAGGIETQYF. The CDR3 coding sequence is TGTGCCAGCAGCTTACTAGCGGGAGGTATAGAGACCCAGTACTTC.

J is TRBJ2-1 and V is TRBV4-1, with D maybe TRBD2 (5 bases). Germline assignment: CDR1 MGHRA and CDR2 YSYEKL. This CDR3 is 15 amino acids long. Deletions cut 2 bases from V and 4 bases from J, with 12 bases between. As DNA, the CDR3 is TGCGCCAGCAGCCAACCGCTCGGACTTTACAATGAGCAGTTCTTC. Translated: CASSQPLGLYNEQFF.

V and J are TRBV18 and TRBJ2-7; D might be TRBD1 (6 bases). V shed 3 bases and J shed 2 bases, with 14 bases lying between them. The length of the CDR3 is 15 residues. CDR1 is KGHSH and CDR2 is LQKENI in the germline V gene. The CDR3 DNA follows: TGTGCCAGCTCACCCTCGGGGACACCAACCTACGAGCAGTACTTC. Translated, it gives CASSPSGTPTYEQYF.

J is TRBJ1-2 and V is TRBV7-2; D is undetermined. Deletions cut 1 base from V and 0 bases from J, with 9 bases between. From germline, CDR1 is SGHTA and CDR2 FQGNSA. The CDR3 length is 15 residues. This CDR3 is CASSLVNGANYGYTF. DNA of the CDR3: TGTGCCAGCAGCTTAGTGAATGGAGCTAACTATGGCTACACCTTC.

This clone was counted once. This sequence joins TRBV27 and TRBJ1-2; D perhaps matches TRBD1 (6 bases). This CDR3 has 15 residues. V lost 0 bases to trimming and J lost 4 bases, with 12 bases between them. Germline loops: CDR1 MNHEY, CDR2 SMNVEV (reference sequence). The chain's CDR3 is CASSLSTGGSYGYTF. DNA of the CDR3: TGTGCCAGCAGTTTATCGACAGGCGGCTCCTATGGCTACACCTTC.

The V gene is TRBV5-6, the J gene TRBJ1-5, with 7 bases identical to TRBD1. The V gene end was trimmed by 4 bases and the J gene end by 5 bases; junction bases not matched to a gene: 9. Germline V gives CDR1 SGHDT, CDR2 YYEEEE. CDR3 length: 15 amino acids. The CDR3 is CASSLDREIYQPQHF. The CDR3 DNA follows: TGTGCCAGCAGCCTAGACAGGGAGATATATCAGCCCCAGCATTTT.

This chain links TRBV6-5 with TRBJ2-1, with D possibly matching TRBD2 (6 bases). This CDR3 contains 15 residues. V lost 4 bases and J 0 bases, leaving 10 bases between the germline ends. Germline V lookup: CDR1 MNHEY, CDR2 SVGAGI. The CDR3 sequence is CASSLTSHSYNEQFF. CDR3 bases: TGTGCCAGCAGTTTAACTAGCCACTCCTACAATGAGCAGTTCTTC.

In nucleotides, the CDR3 is TGTGCCAGTAGTCCGGAGACTAACTATGGCTACACCTTC. Translation: CASSPETNYGYTF. The chain combines TRBV19 with TRBJ1-2; D remains ambiguous. CDR3 size: 13 residues. Per germline, CDR1 LNHDA and CDR2 SQIVND (reference sequence). Trimming pared 5 bases from V and 0 bases from J, leaving 7 bases between. Variable domain in full (rest from reference TRBV19 and TRBJ1-2): DGGITQSPKYLFRKEGQNVTLSCEQNLNHDAMYWYRQDPGQGLRLIYYSQIVNDFQKGDIAEGYSVSREKKESFPLTVTSAQKNPTAFYLCASSPETNYGYTFGSGTRLTVV.